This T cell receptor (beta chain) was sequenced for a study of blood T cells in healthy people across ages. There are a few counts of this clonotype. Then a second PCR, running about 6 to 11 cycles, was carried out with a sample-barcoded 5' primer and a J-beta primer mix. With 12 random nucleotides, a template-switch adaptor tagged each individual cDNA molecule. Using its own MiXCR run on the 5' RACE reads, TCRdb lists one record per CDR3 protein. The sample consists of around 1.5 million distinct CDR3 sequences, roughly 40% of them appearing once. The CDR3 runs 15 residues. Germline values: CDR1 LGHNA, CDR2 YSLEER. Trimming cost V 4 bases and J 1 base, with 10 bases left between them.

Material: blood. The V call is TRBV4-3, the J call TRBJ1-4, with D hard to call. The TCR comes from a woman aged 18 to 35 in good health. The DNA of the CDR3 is TGCGCCAGCAGCCCTGGCGTGCTAACTAATGAAAAACTGTTTTTT. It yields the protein CASSPGVLTNEKLFF.